A selection of T cell receptor beta chains follows, all from one sample in a study of neoadjuvant nivolumab and ipilimumab in lung cancer. TCRdb keeps only in-frame clones here, not all; method: immunoSEQ multiplex PCR. The profile covers some 43,000 clones, with roughly 91% appearing a single time and roughly 3.7% taken by the ten largest. Sequences were derived from blood, sampled before neoadjuvant nivolumab, alone or with ipilimumab. These receptors were obtained from an adult with non-small cell lung cancer. Some clones in this sample may be carry-over from other donors' samples. CDR3s include the opening cysteine and the closing phenylalanine or tryptophan. Each record gives: V gene, clone size, D gene, J gene, CDR3 length, CDR3 protein, CDR3 DNA. D genes are given only for firm matches. Clone size is shown for a subset of rows, as once, few, many or a class of expanded clone.

V gene: TRBV6-5; clone size: .; D gene: TRBD1; J gene: TRBJ2-2; CDR3 length: 15; CDR3 protein: CASTWDRGNTGELFF; CDR3 DNA: TGTGCCAGCACCTGGGACAGGGGAAACACCGGGGAGCTGTTTTTT
V gene: TRBV6-5; clone size: .; D gene: TRBD2; J gene: TRBJ2-1; CDR3 length: 15; CDR3 protein: CASSRSGSALYEQFF; CDR3 DNA: TGTGCCAGCAGCCGTAGCGGGAGTGCCCTCTATGAGCAGTTCTTC
V gene: TRBV7-9; clone size: .; D gene: .; J gene: TRBJ1-1; CDR3 length: 14; CDR3 protein: CASSLTGSRTEAFF; CDR3 DNA: TGTGCCAGCAGCTTAACAGGGTCGAGGACTGAAGCTTTCTTT
V gene: TRBV7-3; clone size: .; D gene: TRBD2; J gene: TRBJ2-1; CDR3 length: 15; CDR3 protein: CASSPGVAGGNEQFF; CDR3 DNA: TGTGCCAGCAGCCCCGGGGTAGCGGGAGGCAATGAGCAGTTCTTC
V gene: TRBV19; clone size: .; D gene: .; J gene: TRBJ2-4; CDR3 length: 13; CDR3 protein: CASSQVRGNIQYF; CDR3 DNA: TGTGCCAGCTCCCAAGTTCGGGGGAACATTCAGTACTTC
V gene: TRBV5-1; clone size: .; D gene: .; J gene: TRBJ1-2; CDR3 length: 14; CDR3 protein: CASSLDSSNYGYTF; CDR3 DNA: TGCGCCAGCAGCTTGGACAGTTCTAACTATGGCTACACCTTC
V gene: TRBV5-1; clone size: .; D gene: TRBD2; J gene: TRBJ2-1; CDR3 length: 15; CDR3 protein: CASSSLAGAHNEQFF; CDR3 DNA: TGCGCCAGCAGCTCCCTAGCGGGAGCCCACAATGAGCAGTTCTTC
V gene: TRBV29-1; clone size: few; D gene: TRBD2; J gene: TRBJ2-2; CDR3 length: 16; CDR3 protein: CSVTGTSGTNTGELFF; CDR3 DNA: TGCAGCGTGACCGGGACTAGCGGGACGAACACCGGGGAGCTGTTTTTT
V gene: TRBV30; clone size: .; D gene: .; J gene: TRBJ1-2; CDR3 length: 13; CDR3 protein: CAWSGAHNYGYTF; CDR3 DNA: TGTGCCTGGAGTGGGGCACATAACTATGGCTACACCTTC
V gene: TRBV7-2; clone size: .; D gene: .; J gene: TRBJ2-3; CDR3 length: 14; CDR3 protein: CASSFVRGTDTQYF; CDR3 DNA: TGTGCCAGCAGCTTCGTGAGGGGCACAGATACGCAGTATTTT
V gene: TRBV30; clone size: .; D gene: TRBD2; J gene: TRBJ2-3; CDR3 length: 16; CDR3 protein: CAWTYGTSGITDTQYF; CDR3 DNA: TGTGCCTGGACCTATGGGACTAGCGGGATCACAGATACGCAGTATTTT
V gene: TRBV5-5; clone size: .; D gene: TRBD1; J gene: TRBJ2-5; CDR3 length: 14; CDR3 protein: CASSSGQGTETQYF; CDR3 DNA: TGTGCCAGCAGCTCGGGACAGGGGACAGAGACCCAGTACTTC
V gene: TRBV5-4; clone size: .; D gene: TRBD2; J gene: TRBJ2-2; CDR3 length: 16; CDR3 protein: CASSLIGGRAAGELFF; CDR3 DNA: TGTGCCAGCAGCTTGATTGGCGGGAGGGCGGCCGGGGAGCTGTTTTTT
V gene: TRBV29-1; clone size: few; D gene: .; J gene: TRBJ2-7; CDR3 length: 15; CDR3 protein: CSVEGTGSSDYEQYF; CDR3 DNA: TGCAGCGTTGAAGGGACCGGGTCTTCCGACTACGAGCAGTACTTC
V gene: TRBV7-9; clone size: .; D gene: .; J gene: TRBJ2-7; CDR3 length: 13; CDR3 protein: CASSFLTGYEQYF; CDR3 DNA: TGTGCCAGCAGCTTCCTGACAGGATACGAGCAGTACTTC
V gene: TRBV29-1; clone size: .; D gene: TRBD2; J gene: TRBJ2-1; CDR3 length: 15; CDR3 protein: CSVARLAGDYNEQFF; CDR3 DNA: TGCAGCGTTGCCCGTCTAGCGGGAGACTACAATGAGCAGTTCTTC
V gene: TRBV7-9; clone size: .; D gene: .; J gene: TRBJ1-5; CDR3 length: 15; CDR3 protein: CASSPGQFSNQPQHF; CDR3 DNA: TGTGCCAGCAGCCCCGGACAGTTTAGCAATCAGCCCCAGCATTTT
V gene: TRBV7-9; clone size: .; D gene: .; J gene: TRBJ1-2; CDR3 length: 12; CDR3 protein: CASSLSGKGYTF; CDR3 DNA: TGTGCCAGCAGCTTGTCGGGGAAAGGCTACACCTTC
V gene: TRBV18; clone size: .; D gene: .; J gene: TRBJ2-7; CDR3 length: 15; CDR3 protein: CASSPQGEASYEQYF; CDR3 DNA: TGTGCCAGCTCACCACAGGGCGAGGCCTCCTACGAGCAGTACTTC
V gene: TRBV6-1; clone size: .; D gene: .; J gene: TRBJ1-2; CDR3 length: 15; CDR3 protein: CASHRSAGDSYGYTF; CDR3 DNA: TGTGCCAGCCACCGCTCAGCGGGCGACAGCTATGGCTACACCTTC
V gene: TRBV5-1; clone size: .; D gene: .; J gene: TRBJ2-6; CDR3 length: 20; CDR3 protein: CASSPEMGRALGSGANVLTF; CDR3 DNA: TGCGCCAGCAGCCCGGAGATGGGAAGGGCTTTGGGCTCTGGGGCCAACGTCCTGACTTTC
V gene: TRBV11-3; clone size: .; D gene: TRBD2; J gene: TRBJ2-7; CDR3 length: 13; CDR3 protein: CASSSGRWSEQYF; CDR3 DNA: TGTGCCAGCAGCAGCGGGAGGTGGAGCGAGCAGTACTTC
V gene: TRBV7-3; clone size: once; D gene: .; J gene: TRBJ1-1; CDR3 length: 14; CDR3 protein: CASSLVLGATEAFF; CDR3 DNA: TGTGCCAGCAGCTTAGTATTGGGTGCCACTGAAGCTTTCTTT
V gene: TRBV10-2; clone size: .; D gene: TRBD2; J gene: TRBJ2-5; CDR3 length: 13; CDR3 protein: CASRLAGVETQYF; CDR3 DNA: TGCGCCAGCAGATTAGCGGGAGTGGAGACCCAGTACTTC
V gene: TRBV5-6; clone size: .; D gene: .; J gene: TRBJ1-2; CDR3 length: 17; CDR3 protein: CASSLSVGLKANYGYTF; CDR3 DNA: TGTGCCAGCAGCTTGTCGGTGGGGCTGAAAGCTAACTATGGCTACACCTTC
V gene: TRBV5-1; clone size: .; D gene: TRBD1; J gene: TRBJ1-1; CDR3 length: 14; CDR3 protein: CASSWDRANTEAFF; CDR3 DNA: TGCGCCAGCAGCTGGGACAGGGCGAACACTGAAGCTTTCTTT
V gene: TRBV5-1; clone size: .; D gene: TRBD1; J gene: TRBJ2-3; CDR3 length: 14; CDR3 protein: CASSPRTGRDTQYF; CDR3 DNA: TGCGCCAGCAGCCCCCGGACAGGACGAGATACGCAGTATTTT
V gene: TRBV4-1; clone size: few; D gene: .; J gene: TRBJ1-2; CDR3 length: 13; CDR3 protein: CASSQESSAYYTF; CDR3 DNA: TGCGCCAGCAGCCAAGAATCCTCAGCCTACTACACCTTC
V gene: TRBV7-3; clone size: .; D gene: TRBD1; J gene: TRBJ2-3; CDR3 length: 15; CDR3 protein: CASSPGGPGTDTQYF; CDR3 DNA: TGTGCCAGCAGCCCAGGGGGACCGGGCACAGATACGCAGTATTTT
V gene: TRBV6-6; clone size: .; D gene: TRBD1; J gene: TRBJ1-2; CDR3 length: 12; CDR3 protein: CASSRDSYGYTF; CDR3 DNA: TGTGCCAGCAGCCGGGACAGCTATGGCTACACCTTC
V gene: TRBV18; clone size: .; D gene: .; J gene: TRBJ2-3; CDR3 length: 20; CDR3 protein: CASSSPPTGQPGLHTDTQYF; CDR3 DNA: TGTGCCAGCTCATCTCCCCCGACAGGGCAACCGGGACTTCACACAGATACGCAGTATTTT
V gene: TRBV29-1; clone size: .; D gene: .; J gene: TRBJ1-1; CDR3 length: 11; CDR3 protein: CSVVPNTEAFF; CDR3 DNA: TGCAGCGTCGTCCCGAACACTGAAGCTTTCTTT
V gene: TRBV14; clone size: .; D gene: .; J gene: TRBJ2-7; CDR3 length: 11; CDR3 protein: CASSQDYEQYF; CDR3 DNA: TGTGCCAGCAGCCAAGACTACGAGCAGTACTTC
V gene: TRBV5-4; clone size: .; D gene: TRBD2; J gene: TRBJ2-7; CDR3 length: 14; CDR3 protein: CASSSGTHSYEQYF; CDR3 DNA: TGTGCCAGCAGTAGCGGGACTCACTCCTACGAGCAGTACTTC
V gene: TRBV25-1; clone size: .; D gene: .; J gene: TRBJ2-1; CDR3 length: 14; CDR3 protein: CASREVPHWNEQFF; CDR3 DNA: TGTGCCAGCCGAGAAGTACCTCATTGGAATGAGCAGTTCTTC
V gene: TRBV6-1; clone size: .; D gene: TRBD2; J gene: TRBJ2-3; CDR3 length: 12; CDR3 protein: CASSGEGDTQYF; CDR3 DNA: TGTGCCAGCAGTGGGGAGGGAGATACGCAGTATTTT
V gene: TRBV29-1; clone size: .; D gene: .; J gene: TRBJ2-3; CDR3 length: 12; CDR3 protein: CSVEAGIDTQYF; CDR3 DNA: TGCAGCGTTGAAGCGGGAATTGATACGCAGTATTTT
V gene: TRBV7-8; clone size: .; D gene: TRBD2; J gene: TRBJ2-7; CDR3 length: 14; CDR3 protein: CASRKLAGRYEQYF; CDR3 DNA: TGTGCCAGCAGAAAACTAGCGGGGAGGTACGAGCAGTACTTC